Below, one T cell receptor (beta chain) is given with its context. No antigen is known for it. The source of the sample is a study of PD-L1 blockade in urothelial cancer. Study details: Patients initiated atezolizumab at some point between 2013 and 2015 at 1,200 mg intravenously every 3 weeks. Among blood samples, the median T cell count was around 140,000. Points from the study as a whole: In blood sampled pretreatment, TCR clonality below the median predicted better survival.

Germline values: CDR1 MDHEN, CDR2 SYDVKM. Trimming removed 5 bases at V and 1 base at J, with 11 bases between. This CDR3 contains 14 residues. Documented time point: peripheral blood 6 weeks after treatment start. Patient sample counts ranged from 1 to 8, pretreatment and on-treatment. Assay: immunoSEQ multiplex PCR; the TCRdb copy retains only in-frame clones and omits some. The sample includes about 51,000 clones, more than 75% of them seen just once. The receptor was derived from a man aged 60-69 years with urothelial cancer. This rearrangement joins TRBV28 to TRBJ1-2, with D perhaps TRBD1 (5 bases). Specimen: PBMCs, collected around atezolizumab (anti-PD-L1) treatment. Written as DNA, the CDR3 is TGTGCCAGCAGTACAGGAGCCAGTAACTATGGCTACACCTTC. It translates to CASSTGASNYGYTF.